Here is one T cell receptor (beta chain) with its context. This entry is derived from a study of blood T cell repertoires in COVID-19. On the study more broadly: T cells, B-cell-depleted T cells, or PBMCs provided the cDNA or gDNA that served as material.

As processed by the authors: Counts of nucleated cells, estimated from reference gene primer amplification, were obtained. Assay: immunoSEQ multiplex PCR; the TCRdb copy retains only in-frame clones and omits some. The V and J calls and clone size were taken over from that table, and D and trimming were inferred from the DNA. The sample carries tens of thousands of clones, roughly 85% recorded once. Losses at the gene ends were 4 bases for V and 5 bases for J; bases not matched to a gene: 4. Germline CDR1 reads LGHDT; CDR2 reads YNNKEL (reference sequence). The CDR3 is 15 residues long. The sequenced sample was peripheral blood. This sequence was found in a human donor with acute or convalescent COVID-19. The donor label of this sample is uncertain. The chain employs TRBV3-1 (or the pseudogene TRBV3-2) and TRBJ1-4, with TRBD1 identical over 10 bases. DNA of the CDR3: TGTGCCAGCAGCCCAGTGGGACAGGGGAATGAAAAACTGTTTTTT. Translation: CASSPVGQGNEKLFF.